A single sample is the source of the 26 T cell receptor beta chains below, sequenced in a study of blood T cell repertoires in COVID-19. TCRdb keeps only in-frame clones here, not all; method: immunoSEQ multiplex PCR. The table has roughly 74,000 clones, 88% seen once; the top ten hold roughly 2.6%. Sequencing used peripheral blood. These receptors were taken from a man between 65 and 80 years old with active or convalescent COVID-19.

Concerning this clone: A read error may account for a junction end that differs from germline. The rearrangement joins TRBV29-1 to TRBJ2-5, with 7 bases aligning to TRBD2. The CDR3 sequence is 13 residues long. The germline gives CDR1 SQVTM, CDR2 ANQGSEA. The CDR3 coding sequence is TGCAGCGTTGACGGTAGCGGGCAAGACACCCAGTACTTC. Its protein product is CSVDGSGQDTQYF.

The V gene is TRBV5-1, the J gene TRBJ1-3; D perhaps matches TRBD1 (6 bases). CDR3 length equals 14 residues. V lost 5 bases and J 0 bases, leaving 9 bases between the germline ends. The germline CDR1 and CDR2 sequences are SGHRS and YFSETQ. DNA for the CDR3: TGCGCCAGCAGTCCGACAGGCTCTGGAAACACCATATATTTT. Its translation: CASSPTGSGNTIYF. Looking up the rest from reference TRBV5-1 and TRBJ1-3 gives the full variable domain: KAGVTQTPRYLIKTRGQQVTLSCSPISGHRSVSWYQQTPGQGLQFLFEYFSETQRNKGNFPGRFSGRQFSNSRSEMNVSTLELGDSALYLCASSPTGSGNTIYFGEGSWLTVV.

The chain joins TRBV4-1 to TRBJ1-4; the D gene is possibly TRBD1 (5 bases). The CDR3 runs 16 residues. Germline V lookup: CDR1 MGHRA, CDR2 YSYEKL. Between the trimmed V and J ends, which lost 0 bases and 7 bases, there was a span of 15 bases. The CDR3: CASSQEIETAAEKLFF. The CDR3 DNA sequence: TGCGCCAGCAGCCAAGAGATTGAGACAGCCGCTGAAAAACTGTTTTTT.

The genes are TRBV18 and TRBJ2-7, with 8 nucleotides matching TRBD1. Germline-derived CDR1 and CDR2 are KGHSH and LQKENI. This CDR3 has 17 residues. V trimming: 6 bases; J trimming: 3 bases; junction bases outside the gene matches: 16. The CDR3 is CASSTGAGGQRLYEQYF. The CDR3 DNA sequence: TGTGCCAGCTCCACAGGGGCAGGGGGCCAGAGACTCTACGAGCAGTACTTC. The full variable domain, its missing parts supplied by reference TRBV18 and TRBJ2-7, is NAGVMQNPRHLVRRRGQEARLRCSPMKGHSHVYWYRQLPEEGLKFMVYLQKENIIDESGMPKERFSAEFPKEGPSILRIQQVVRGDSAAYFCASSTGAGGQRLYEQYFGPGTRLTVT.

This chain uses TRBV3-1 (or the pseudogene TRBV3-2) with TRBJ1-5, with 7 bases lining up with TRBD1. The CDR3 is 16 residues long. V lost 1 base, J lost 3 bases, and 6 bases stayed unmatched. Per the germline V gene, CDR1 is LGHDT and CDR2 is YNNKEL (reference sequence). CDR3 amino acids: CASSQARQGANQPQHF. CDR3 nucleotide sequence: TGTGCCAGCAGCCAAGCTAGACAGGGTGCCAATCAGCCCCAGCATTTT.

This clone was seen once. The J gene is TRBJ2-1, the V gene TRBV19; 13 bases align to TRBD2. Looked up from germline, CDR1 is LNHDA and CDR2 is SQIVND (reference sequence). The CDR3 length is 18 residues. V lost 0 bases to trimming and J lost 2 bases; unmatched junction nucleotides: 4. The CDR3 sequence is CASSIDVGLAGAYNEQFF. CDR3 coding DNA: TGTGCCAGTAGTATAGACGTCGGACTAGCGGGAGCCTACAATGAGCAGTTCTTC.

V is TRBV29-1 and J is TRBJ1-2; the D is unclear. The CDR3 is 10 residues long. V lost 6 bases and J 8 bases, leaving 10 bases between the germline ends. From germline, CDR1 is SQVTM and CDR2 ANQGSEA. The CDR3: CSVGDFGYTF. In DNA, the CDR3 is TGCAGCGTCGGGGATTTCGGCTACACCTTC.

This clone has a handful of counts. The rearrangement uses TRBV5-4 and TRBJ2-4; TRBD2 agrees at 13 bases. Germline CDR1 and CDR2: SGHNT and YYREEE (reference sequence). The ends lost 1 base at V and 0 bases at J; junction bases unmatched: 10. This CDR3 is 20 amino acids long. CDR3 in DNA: TGTGCCAGCAGCTTGTTCGGGACTAGCGGGAACCATCTAGCCAAAAACATTCAGTACTTC. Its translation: CASSLFGTSGNHLAKNIQYF.

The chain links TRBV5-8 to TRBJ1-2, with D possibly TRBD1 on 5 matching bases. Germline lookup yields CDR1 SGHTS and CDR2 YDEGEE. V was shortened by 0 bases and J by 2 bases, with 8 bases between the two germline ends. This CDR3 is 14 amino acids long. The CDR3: CASSLGQKNYGYTF. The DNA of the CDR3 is TGTGCCAGCAGCTTGGGACAGAAGAACTATGGCTACACCTTC.

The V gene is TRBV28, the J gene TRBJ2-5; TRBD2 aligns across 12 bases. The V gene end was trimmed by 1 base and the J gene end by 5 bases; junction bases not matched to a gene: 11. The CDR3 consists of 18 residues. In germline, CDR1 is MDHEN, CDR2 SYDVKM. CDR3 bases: TGTGCCAGCAGTTTATTAGGGGCTAGCGGGAGGGGAGGGGAGACCCAGTACTTC. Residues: CASSLLGASGRGGETQYF.

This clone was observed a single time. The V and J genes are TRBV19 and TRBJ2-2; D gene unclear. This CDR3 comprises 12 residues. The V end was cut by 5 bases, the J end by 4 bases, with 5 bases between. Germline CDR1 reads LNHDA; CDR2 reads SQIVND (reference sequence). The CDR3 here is CASSLSTGELFF. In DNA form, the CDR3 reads TGTGCCAGTAGTCTTAGCACCGGGGAGCTGTTTTTT.

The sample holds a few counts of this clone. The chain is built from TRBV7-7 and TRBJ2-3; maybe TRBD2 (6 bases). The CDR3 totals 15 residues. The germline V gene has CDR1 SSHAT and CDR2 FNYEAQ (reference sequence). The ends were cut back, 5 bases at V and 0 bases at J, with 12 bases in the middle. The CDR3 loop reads CASSPSSGSTDTQYF. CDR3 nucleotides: TGTGCCAGCAGCCCCTCAAGCGGGAGCACAGATACGCAGTATTTT.

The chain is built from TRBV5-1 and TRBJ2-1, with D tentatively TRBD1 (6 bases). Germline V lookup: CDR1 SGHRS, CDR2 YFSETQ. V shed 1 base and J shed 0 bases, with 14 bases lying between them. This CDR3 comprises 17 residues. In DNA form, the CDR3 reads TGCGCCAGCAGCTTGTCCGGACAGCGTAGCTCCTACAATGAGCAGTTCTTC. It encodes CASSLSGQRSSYNEQFF. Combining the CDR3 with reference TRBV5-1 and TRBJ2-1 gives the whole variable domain KAGVTQTPRYLIKTRGQQVTLSCSPISGHRSVSWYQQTPGQGLQFLFEYFSETQRNKGNFPGRFSGRQFSNSRSEMNVSTLELGDSALYLCASSLSGQRSSYNEQFFGPGTRLTVL.

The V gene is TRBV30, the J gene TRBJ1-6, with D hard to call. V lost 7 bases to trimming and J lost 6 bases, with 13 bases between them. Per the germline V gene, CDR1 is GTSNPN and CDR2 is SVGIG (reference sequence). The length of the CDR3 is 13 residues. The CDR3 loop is CAYTRAINSPLHF. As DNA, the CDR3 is TGTGCCTACACACGAGCGATTAATTCACCCCTCCACTTT. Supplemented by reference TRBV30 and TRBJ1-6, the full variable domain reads SQTIHQWPATLVQPVGSPLSLECTVEGTSNPNLYWYRQAAGRGLQLLFYSVGIGQISSEVPQNLSASRPQDRQFILSSKKLLLSDSGFYLCAYTRAINSPLHFGNGTRLTVT.

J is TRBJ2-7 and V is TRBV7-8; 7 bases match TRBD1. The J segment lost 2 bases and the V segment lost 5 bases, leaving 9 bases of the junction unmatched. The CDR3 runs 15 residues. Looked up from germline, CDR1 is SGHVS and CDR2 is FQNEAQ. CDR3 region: CASSRAPGQTYEQYF. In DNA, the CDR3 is TGTGCCAGCAGCCGAGCTCCGGGACAGACCTACGAGCAGTACTTC. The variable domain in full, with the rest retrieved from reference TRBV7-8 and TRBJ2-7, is GAGVSQSPRYKVAKRGQDVALRCDPISGHVSLFWYQQALGQGPEFLTYFQNEAQLDKSGLPSDRFFAERPEGSVSTLKIQRTQQEDSAVYLCASSRAPGQTYEQYFGPGTRLTVT.

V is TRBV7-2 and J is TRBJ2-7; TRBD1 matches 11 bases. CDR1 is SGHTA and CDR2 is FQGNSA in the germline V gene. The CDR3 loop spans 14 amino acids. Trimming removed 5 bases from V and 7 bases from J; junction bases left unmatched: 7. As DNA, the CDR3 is TGTGCCAGCAGCCCGGGACAGGGGGTGAGTGAGCAGTACTTC. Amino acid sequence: CASSPGQGVSEQYF. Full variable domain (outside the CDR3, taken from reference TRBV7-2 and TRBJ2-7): GAGVSQSPSNKVTEKGKDVELRCDPISGHTALYWYRQSLGQGLEFLIYFQGNSAPDKSGLPSDRFSAERTGGSVSTLTIQRTQQEDSAVYLCASSPGQGVSEQYFGPGTRLTVT.

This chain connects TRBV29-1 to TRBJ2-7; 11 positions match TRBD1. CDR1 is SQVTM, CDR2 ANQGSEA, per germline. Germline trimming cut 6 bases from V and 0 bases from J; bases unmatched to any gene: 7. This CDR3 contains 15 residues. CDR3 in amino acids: CSVAAGTGGSYEQYF. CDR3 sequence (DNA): TGCAGCGTAGCTGCCGGGACAGGGGGCTCCTACGAGCAGTACTTC.

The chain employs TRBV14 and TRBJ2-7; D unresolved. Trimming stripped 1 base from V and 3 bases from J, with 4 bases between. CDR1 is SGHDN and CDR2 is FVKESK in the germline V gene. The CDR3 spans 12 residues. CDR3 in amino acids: CASSQAIYEQYF. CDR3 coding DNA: TGTGCCAGCAGCCAAGCTATCTACGAGCAGTACTTC.

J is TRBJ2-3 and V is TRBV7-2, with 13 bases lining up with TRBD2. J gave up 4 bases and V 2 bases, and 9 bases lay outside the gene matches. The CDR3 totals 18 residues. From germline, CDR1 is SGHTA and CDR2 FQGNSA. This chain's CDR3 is CASSLLSGLAGEADTQYF. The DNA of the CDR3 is TGTGCCAGCAGCTTATTGTCAGGACTAGCGGGGGAGGCAGATACGCAGTATTTT.

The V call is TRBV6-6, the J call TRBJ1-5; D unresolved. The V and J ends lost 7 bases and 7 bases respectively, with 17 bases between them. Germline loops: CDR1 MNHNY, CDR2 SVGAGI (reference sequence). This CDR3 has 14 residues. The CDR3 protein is CASKSPEGAQPQHF. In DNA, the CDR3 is TGTGCCAGCAAATCCCCTGAGGGAGCCCAGCCCCAGCATTTT.

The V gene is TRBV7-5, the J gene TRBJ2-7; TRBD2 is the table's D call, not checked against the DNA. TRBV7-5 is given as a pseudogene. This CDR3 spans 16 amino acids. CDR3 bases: TGTGTCAGAAGCTCCAAACCAAAACTTTACTCCTACGAGCAGTACTTC. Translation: CVRSSKPKLYSYEQYF.

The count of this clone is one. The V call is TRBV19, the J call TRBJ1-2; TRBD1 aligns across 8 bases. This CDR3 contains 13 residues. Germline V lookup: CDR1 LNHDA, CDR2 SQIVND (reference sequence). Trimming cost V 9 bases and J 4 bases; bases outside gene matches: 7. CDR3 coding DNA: TGTGCCAGCGGACAGGGATCTATCTATGGCTACACCTTC. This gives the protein CASGQGSIYGYTF.

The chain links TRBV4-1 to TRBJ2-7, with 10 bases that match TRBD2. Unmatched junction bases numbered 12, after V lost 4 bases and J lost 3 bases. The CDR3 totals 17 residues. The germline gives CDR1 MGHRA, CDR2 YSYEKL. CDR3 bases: TGCGCCAGCAGCCCAAGCTCAGCGGGAGGGCACCTCTACGAGCAGTACTTC. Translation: CASSPSSAGGHLYEQYF.

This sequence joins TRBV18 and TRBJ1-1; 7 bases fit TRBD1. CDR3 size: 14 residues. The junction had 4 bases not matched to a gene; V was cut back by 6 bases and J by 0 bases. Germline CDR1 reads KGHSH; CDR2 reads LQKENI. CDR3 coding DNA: TGTGCCAGCTCGCAGGGACAGATGAACACTGAAGCTTTCTTT. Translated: CASSQGQMNTEAFF. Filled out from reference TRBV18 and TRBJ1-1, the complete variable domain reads NAGVMQNPRHLVRRRGQEARLRCSPMKGHSHVYWYRQLPEEGLKFMVYLQKENIIDESGMPKERFSAEFPKEGPSILRIQQVVRGDSAAYFCASSQGQMNTEAFFGQGTRLTVV.

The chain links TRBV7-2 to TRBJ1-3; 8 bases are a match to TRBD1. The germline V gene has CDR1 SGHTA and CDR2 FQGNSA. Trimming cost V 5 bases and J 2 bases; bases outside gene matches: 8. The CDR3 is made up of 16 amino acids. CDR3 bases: TGTGCCAGCAGCCCGAGGACAGGGAGGGCTGGAAACACCATATATTTT. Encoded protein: CASSPRTGRAGNTIYF. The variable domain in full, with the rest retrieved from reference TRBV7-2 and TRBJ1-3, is GAGVSQSPSNKVTEKGKDVELRCDPISGHTALYWYRQSLGQGLEFLIYFQGNSAPDKSGLPSDRFSAERTGGSVSTLTIQRTQQEDSAVYLCASSPRTGRAGNTIYFGEGSWLTVV.

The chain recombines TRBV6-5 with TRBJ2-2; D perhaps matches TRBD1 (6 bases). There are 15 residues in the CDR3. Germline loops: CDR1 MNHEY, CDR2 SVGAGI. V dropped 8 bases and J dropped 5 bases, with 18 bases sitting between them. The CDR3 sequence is CASVISWGRTGELFF. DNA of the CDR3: TGTGCCAGCGTGATTTCGTGGGGGCGGACCGGGGAGCTGTTTTTT.